This T cell receptor (beta chain) was captured by sequencing in a study of early T cells in non-severe SARS-CoV-2 infection. The wider study: Sequencing was performed on bulk RNA from unsorted whole blood, leaving chains unpaired. Study-wide points: Anti-spike CD8 responses were favored in VDJdb matching, and private and CD4 specificities were missed.

As regards this clonotype: The antigen is undetermined.

The TCR library protocol was used to attach unique molecular identifiers. These identifiers were attached to individual cDNA molecules. In TCRdb, the 5' RACE reads were re-called with MiXCR into one record per CDR3 protein. The table lists around 55,000 distinct CDR3 sequences, under 15% of them singletons, with 3% to 4.5% in the top ten. The CDR3 is 12 amino acids. Germline assignment: CDR1 SQVTM and CDR2 ANQGSEA. With 4 bases removed from V and 9 bases from J, the gap between germline ends came to 13 bases. J is TRBJ2-1 and V is TRBV29-1; D remains unclear. The sequencing input was whole blood. This receptor was identified in an adult who was a healthcare worker with PCR-confirmed SARS-CoV-2 infection or an uninfected control (not recorded which). In DNA, the CDR3 is TGCAGCGTTGTCCCCTTAGTAAGTGAGCAGTTCTTC. Protein product: CSVVPLVSEQFF.